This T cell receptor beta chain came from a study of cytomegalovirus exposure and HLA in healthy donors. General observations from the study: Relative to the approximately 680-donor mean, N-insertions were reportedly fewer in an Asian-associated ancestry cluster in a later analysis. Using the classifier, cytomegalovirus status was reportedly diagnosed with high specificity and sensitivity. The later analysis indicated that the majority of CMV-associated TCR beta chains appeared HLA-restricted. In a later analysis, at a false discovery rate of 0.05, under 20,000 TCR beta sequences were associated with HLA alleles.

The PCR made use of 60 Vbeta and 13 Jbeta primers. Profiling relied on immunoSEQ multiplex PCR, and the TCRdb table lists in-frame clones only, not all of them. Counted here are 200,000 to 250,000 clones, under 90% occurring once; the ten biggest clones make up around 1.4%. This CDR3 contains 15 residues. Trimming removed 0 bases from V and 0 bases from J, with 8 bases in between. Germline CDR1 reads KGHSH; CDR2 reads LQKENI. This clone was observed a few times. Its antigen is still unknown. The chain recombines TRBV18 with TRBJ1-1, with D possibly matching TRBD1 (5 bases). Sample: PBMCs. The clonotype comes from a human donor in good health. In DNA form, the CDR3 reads TGTGCCAGCTCACCACCAAAGGGGTTGAACACTGAAGCTTTCTTT. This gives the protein CASSPPKGLNTEAFF.